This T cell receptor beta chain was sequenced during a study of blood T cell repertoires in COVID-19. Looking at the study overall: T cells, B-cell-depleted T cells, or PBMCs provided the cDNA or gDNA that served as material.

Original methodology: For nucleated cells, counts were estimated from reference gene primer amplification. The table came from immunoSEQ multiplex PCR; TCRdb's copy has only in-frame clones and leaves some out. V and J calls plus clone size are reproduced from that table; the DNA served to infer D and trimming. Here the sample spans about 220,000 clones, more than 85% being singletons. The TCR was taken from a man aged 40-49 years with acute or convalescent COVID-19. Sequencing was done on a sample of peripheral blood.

Here the CDR3 DNA reads TGCAGCGTCACGGCGACAGGGGGAGAGACCCAGTACTTC. Amino acids: CSVTATGGETQYF. The chain carries TRBV29-1 and TRBJ2-5, with 9 bases lining up with TRBD1. The V gene end was trimmed by 6 bases and the J gene end by 4 bases; junction bases not matched to a gene: 6. Germline CDR1 and CDR2: SQVTM and ANQGSEA. The CDR3 consists of 13 residues.